This T cell receptor beta chain originates from a study of blood T cell repertoires in COVID-19. Study as a whole: Material from acute and convalescent COVID-19 was sourced from the United States, Italy and Spain. In each case, the material was cDNA or gDNA derived from T cells, B-cell-depleted T cells, or PBMCs.

Methods used by the authors: Reference gene primer amplification in the assay estimated nucleated cell counts. Measured with immunoSEQ multiplex PCR; TCRdb has only the in-frame clones, and not every one. V and J calls and clone size are copied from that table; D and trimming were computed from the DNA. This table holds roughly 76,000 clones, about nine tenths found once. The clonotype comes from a young woman with acute or convalescent COVID-19. Specimen: peripheral blood.

The CDR3 coding sequence is TGTGCCAGCACTACGGGAGGGAGTCGTTCCGGGGAGCTGTTTTTT. It specifies CASTTGGSRSGELFF. The V gene is TRBV6-5, the J gene TRBJ2-2; TRBD2 matches 8 bases. The CDR3 is made up of 15 amino acids. Germline V gene lookup returns CDR1 MNHEY and CDR2 SVGAGI. The junction had 10 bases not matched to a gene; V was cut back by 7 bases and J by 6 bases.